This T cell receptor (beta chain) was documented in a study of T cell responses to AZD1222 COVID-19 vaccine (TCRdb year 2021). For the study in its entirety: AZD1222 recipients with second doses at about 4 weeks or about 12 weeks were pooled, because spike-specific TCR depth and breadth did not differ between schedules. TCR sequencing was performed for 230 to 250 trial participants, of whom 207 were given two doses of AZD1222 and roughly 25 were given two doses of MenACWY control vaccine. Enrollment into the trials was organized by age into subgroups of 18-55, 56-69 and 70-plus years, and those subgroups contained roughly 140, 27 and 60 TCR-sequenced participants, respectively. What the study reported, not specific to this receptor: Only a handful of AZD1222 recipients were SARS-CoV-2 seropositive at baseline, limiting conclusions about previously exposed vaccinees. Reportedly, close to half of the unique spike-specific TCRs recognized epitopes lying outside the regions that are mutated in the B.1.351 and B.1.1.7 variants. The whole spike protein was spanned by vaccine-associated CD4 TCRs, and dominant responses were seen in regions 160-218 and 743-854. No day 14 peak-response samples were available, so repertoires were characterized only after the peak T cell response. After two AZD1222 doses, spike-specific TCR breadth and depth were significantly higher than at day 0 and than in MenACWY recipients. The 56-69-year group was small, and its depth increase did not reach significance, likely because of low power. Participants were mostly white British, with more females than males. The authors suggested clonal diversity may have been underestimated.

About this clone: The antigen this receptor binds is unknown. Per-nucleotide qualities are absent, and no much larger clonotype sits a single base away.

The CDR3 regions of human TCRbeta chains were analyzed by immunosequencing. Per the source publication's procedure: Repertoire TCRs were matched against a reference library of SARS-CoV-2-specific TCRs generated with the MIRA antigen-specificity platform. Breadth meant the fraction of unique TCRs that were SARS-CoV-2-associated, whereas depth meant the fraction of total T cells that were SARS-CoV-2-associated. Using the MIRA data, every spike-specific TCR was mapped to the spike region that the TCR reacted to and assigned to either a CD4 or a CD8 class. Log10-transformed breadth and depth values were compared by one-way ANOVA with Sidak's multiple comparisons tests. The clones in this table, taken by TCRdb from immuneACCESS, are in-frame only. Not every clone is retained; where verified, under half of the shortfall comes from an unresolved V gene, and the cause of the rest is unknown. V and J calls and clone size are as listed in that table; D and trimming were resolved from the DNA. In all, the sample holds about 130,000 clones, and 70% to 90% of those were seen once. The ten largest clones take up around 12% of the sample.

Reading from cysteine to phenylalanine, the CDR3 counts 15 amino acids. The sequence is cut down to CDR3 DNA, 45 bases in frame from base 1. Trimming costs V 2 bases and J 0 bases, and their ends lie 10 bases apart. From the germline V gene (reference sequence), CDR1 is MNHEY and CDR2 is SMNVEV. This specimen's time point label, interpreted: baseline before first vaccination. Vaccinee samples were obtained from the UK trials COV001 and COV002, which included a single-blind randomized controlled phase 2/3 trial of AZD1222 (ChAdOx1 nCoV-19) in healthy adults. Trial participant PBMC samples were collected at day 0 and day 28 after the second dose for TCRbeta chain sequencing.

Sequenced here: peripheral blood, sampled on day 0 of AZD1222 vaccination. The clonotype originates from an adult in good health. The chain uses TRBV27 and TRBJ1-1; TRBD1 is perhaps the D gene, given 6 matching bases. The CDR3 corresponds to CASSLSGGLNTEAFF. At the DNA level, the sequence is TGTGCCAGCAGTTTAAGTGGGGGCTTGAACACTGAAGCTTTCTTT.